This passage covers 25 T cell receptor beta chains from one sample sequenced in a study of shared clonotypes between healthy human individuals. Using immunoSEQ multiplex PCR, the repertoire was profiled, and TCRdb retains in-frame clones only, with some absent. The sample lists roughly 1,500,000 clones, approximately 98.5% occurring once. The sequenced sample consisted of naive CD4+ T cells sorted from blood. Sample subset: CD45RA+ positively selected. The receptors come from a man younger than 45 in good health.

The chain recombines TRBV5-5 with TRBJ1-3; no clear D gene. CDR1 is SGHKS, CDR2 YYEKEE, per germline (reference sequence). This CDR3 comprises 13 residues. Trimming removed 4 bases from V and 2 bases from J, with 7 bases in between. This CDR3 is CASSHGTGNTIYF. CDR3 coding DNA: TGTGCCAGCAGCCACGGGACTGGAAACACCATATATTTT.

The chain is built from TRBV14 and TRBJ2-7; possibly TRBD2 for D (6 bases). V gave up 1 base and J gave up 9 bases, with 13 bases separating them. The CDR3 is made up of 13 amino acids. Germline CDR1 and CDR2: SGHDN and FVKESK. The CDR3 region is CASSQGPSGGQYF. CDR3 DNA: TGTGCCAGCAGCCAAGGGCCATCCGGGGGGCAGTACTTC.

The V call is TRBV9, the J call TRBJ1-3; D unclear. The CDR3 length is 18 residues. Germline V gene sequence: CDR1 SGDLS, CDR2 YYNGEE. The V end was cut by 0 bases, the J end by 4 bases, with 20 bases between. CDR3 amino acids: CASSVATFGLGSGNTIYF. The CDR3 nucleotides read TGTGCCAGCAGCGTAGCTACGTTTGGGTTAGGGTCCGGAAACACCATATATTTT.

This chain links TRBV7-2 with TRBJ2-2; 7 bases are shared with TRBD2. The CDR3 extends over 18 amino acids. Germline V gene data show CDR1 as SGHTA and CDR2 as FQGNSA. The J segment lost 5 bases and the V segment lost 5 bases, leaving 17 bases of the junction unmatched. The CDR3 coding sequence is TGTGCCAGCAGCCCCCTAACGGGAGGCCAAGTTGGTACCGGGGAGCTGTTTTTT. It specifies CASSPLTGGQVGTGELFF.

The CDR3 bases are TGTGCCAGCAGTGATGTGGGACTAGCGGGAGTAAGTGAGCAGTTCTTC. Translated: CASSDVGLAGVSEQFF. The chain employs TRBV2 and TRBJ2-1; TRBD2 matches at 14 bases. CDR3 length: 16 residues. Losses at the gene ends were 3 bases for V and 9 bases for J; bases not matched to a gene: 7. CDR1 is SNHLY, CDR2 FYNNEI, per germline.

The J gene is TRBJ1-2, the V gene TRBV10-3; D is undetermined. CDR1 is ENHRY, CDR2 SYGVKD, per germline. With 2 bases removed from V and 6 bases from J, the gap between germline ends came to 10 bases. CDR3 length equals 13 residues. In DNA, the CDR3 is TGTGCCATCAGTGAGCTTAAAGTCCATGGCTACACCTTC. This sequence encodes CAISELKVHGYTF.

The chain couples TRBV27 to TRBJ1-4; D not resolved. Trimming cost V 6 bases and J 11 bases, with 16 bases left between them. Germline CDR1 and CDR2: MNHEY and SMNVEV (reference sequence). This CDR3 comprises 13 residues. The CDR3 DNA reads TGTGCCAGCAGAAGCCGTGGGGAGTCGAAACTGTTTTTT. Its translation: CASRSRGESKLFF.

The rearrangement links TRBV9 to TRBJ1-1, with TRBD1 as a possible D gene (5 bases). The CDR3 runs to 13 residues. The germline CDR1 and CDR2 sequences are SGDLS and YYNGEE. Trimming left V 6 bases short and J 4 bases short, with 13 bases between. In nucleotides, the CDR3 is TGTGCCAGCACTCCCCGGGGGGGCACTGAAGCTTTCTTT. Translated: CASTPRGGTEAFF.

J is TRBJ1-1 and V is TRBV28; D gene unclear. V lost 5 bases to trimming and J lost 0 bases, with 10 bases between them. From germline, CDR1 is MDHEN and CDR2 SYDVKM. The CDR3 sequence is 14 residues long. CDR3 bases: TGTGCCAGCAGTCCCTATGTGCTGAACACTGAAGCTTTCTTT. Protein product: CASSPYVLNTEAFF.

This clone has a handful of counts. This chain connects TRBV6-1 to TRBJ1-4, with D perhaps TRBD1 (6 bases). The V gene lost 2 bases and the J gene lost 7 bases, with 14 bases spanning the gap. Per the germline V gene, CDR1 is MNHNS and CDR2 is SASEGT. This CDR3 comprises 15 residues. CDR3 sequence (DNA): TGTGCCAGCAGTGAAAGTCCGGGGGCTAGTGAAAAACTGTTTTTT. It is translated as CASSESPGASEKLFF.

The chain is built from TRBV30 and TRBJ1-5, with a possible D match to TRBD1 (6 bases). Trimming took 3 bases from V and 7 from J, leaving 13 bases between them. The germline V gene has CDR1 GTSNPN and CDR2 SVGIG (reference sequence). CDR3 size: 13 residues. The CDR3 sequence: CAWRGGTGQPQHF. CDR3 DNA sequence: TGTGCCTGGAGAGGGGGGACGGGGCAGCCCCAGCATTTT.

J is TRBJ2-7 and V is TRBV10-1; D is uncertain. V lost 3 bases and J lost 5, with 11 bases in between. This CDR3 has 13 residues. Germline V lookup: CDR1 WNHNN, CDR2 SYGVQD (reference sequence). CDR3 region: CASSDQDWNEQYF. In DNA form, the CDR3 reads TGCGCCAGCAGTGACCAGGATTGGAACGAGCAGTACTTC.

The V call is TRBV7-2, the J call TRBJ1-4; 8 nucleotides match TRBD1. This CDR3 contains 15 residues. Germline CDR1 reads SGHTA; CDR2 reads FQGNSA. V lost 5 bases to trimming and J lost 6 bases; unmatched junction nucleotides: 8. This chain's CDR3 is CASSNRDRPHEKLFF. In DNA, the CDR3 is TGTGCCAGCAGCAATAGGGACAGGCCGCATGAAAAACTGTTTTTT.

The V and J genes are TRBV7-6 and TRBJ2-7; 8 nucleotides line up with TRBD2. The V and J ends lost 5 bases and 2 bases, in that order; junction bases with no gene match: 5. Looked up from germline, CDR1 is SGHVS and CDR2 is FNYEAQ. This CDR3 spans 14 amino acids. CDR3 region: CASSPRAGAYEQYF. CDR3 sequence (DNA): TGTGCCAGCAGCCCACGAGCGGGGGCCTACGAGCAGTACTTC.

This clone was seen a single time. The junction does not match germline at one end; this may be a read error. The chain recombines TRBV18 with TRBJ2-1; 9 bases are shared with TRBD1. The germline CDR1 and CDR2 sequences are KGHSH and LQKENI. The CDR3 covers 15 residues. The CDR3 region has the DNA TGTGCCAGCTCTCCACAGGGGGCCTCCTTGGATGAGCAGTTCTTC. Translating gives CASSPQGASLDEQFF.

The genes are TRBV29-1 and TRBJ2-2; D is uncertain. V lost 5 bases and J lost 6, with 13 bases in between. The germline CDR1 and CDR2 sequences are SQVTM and ANQGSEA. The CDR3 totals 13 residues. The CDR3 DNA follows: TGCAGCGTTCGCCGGATTAGTTCCGGGGAGCTGTTTTTT. It encodes CSVRRISSGELFF.

The genes are TRBV7-9 and TRBJ1-2; no definite D call. V was shortened by 4 bases and J by 8 bases, with 14 bases between the two germline ends. The CDR3 runs 13 residues. CDR1 is SEHNR and CDR2 is FQNEAQ in the germline V gene (reference sequence). The CDR3 sequence: CASSSKKAYGYTF. CDR3 nucleotides: TGTGCCAGCAGCTCGAAGAAAGCATACGGCTACACCTTC.

About this clone itself: The junction and the germline gene differ at one end; a read error may be behind it. The chain is built from TRBV27 and TRBJ2-2; D gene uncertain. The CDR3 spans 14 residues. Germline CDR1 MNHEY, CDR2 SMNVEV (reference sequence). The CDR3 region has the DNA TGTGCCAGCAGTTTAGGTCCGAACGCCGGGGAGCTGTTTTTT. It specifies CASSLGPNAGELFF.

In DNA, the CDR3 is TGCAGCGTTGCAGAAACGGGACCCTCTTACTATGGCTACACCTTC. Protein: CSVAETGPSYYGYTF. The chain recombines TRBV29-1 with TRBJ1-2, with D perhaps TRBD1 (5 bases). Germline assignment: CDR1 SQVTM and CDR2 ANQGSEA. V lost 4 bases and J 3 bases, leaving 18 bases between the germline ends. The CDR3 consists of 15 residues.

Comments on this clone: One end of the junction does not line up with germline, which may come from a read error. J is TRBJ1-2 and V is TRBV6-5; 9 nucleotides agree with TRBD1. Germline loops: CDR1 MNHEY, CDR2 SVGAGI. This CDR3 comprises 14 residues. The CDR3 spells CASSYSQGAEFCTF. CDR3 nucleotide sequence: TGTGCCAGCAGCTACTCACAGGGGGCAGAATTCTGCACCTTC.

The chain combines TRBV7-2 with TRBJ2-5; D is uncertain. V dropped 2 bases and J dropped 0 bases, with 7 bases sitting between them. Germline V gene lookup returns CDR1 SGHTA and CDR2 FQGNSA. CDR3 length: 14 residues. CDR3 coding DNA: TGTGCCAGCAGCTTATCCCGTCACCAAGAGACCCAGTACTTC. Its protein product is CASSLSRHQETQYF.

The chain uses TRBV4-3 and TRBJ2-2, with D possibly TRBD1 on 6 matching bases. The CDR3 has 19 amino acids. Trimming cost V 4 bases and J 1 base, with 22 bases left between them. Germline V lookup: CDR1 LGHNA, CDR2 YSLEER. CDR3: CASSPKKNSGQWNTGELFF. CDR3 bases: TGCGCCAGCAGCCCGAAAAAGAACAGTGGACAGTGGAACACCGGGGAGCTGTTTTTT.

The rearrangement uses TRBV18 and TRBJ2-7; D not certain. From germline, CDR1 is KGHSH and CDR2 LQKENI. The CDR3 length is 13 residues. V was clipped by 0 bases and J by 5 bases, with 8 bases between them. CDR3 in DNA: TGTGCCAGCTCACCACCGTCTACGCACGAGCAGTACTTC. It is translated as CASSPPSTHEQYF.

In regard to this clone: Other DNA sequences of this sample code for an identical CDR3. J is TRBJ2-7 and V is TRBV18; D uncertain. Germline CDR1 KGHSH, CDR2 LQKENI. The CDR3 covers 12 residues. V lost 6 bases, J lost 3 bases, and 9 bases lay in between. The CDR3 reads CASSPRSYEQYF. CDR3 nucleotides: TGTGCCAGCTCCCCGCGCAGCTACGAGCAGTACTTC. The whole variable domain, remainder taken from reference TRBV18 and TRBJ2-7, is NAGVMQNPRHLVRRRGQEARLRCSPMKGHSHVYWYRQLPEEGLKFMVYLQKENIIDESGMPKERFSAEFPKEGPSILRIQQVVRGDSAAYFCASSPRSYEQYFGPGTRLTVT.

The J gene is TRBJ2-7, the V gene TRBV2; 10 nucleotides match TRBD1. Germline lookup yields CDR1 SNHLY and CDR2 FYNNEI. The V gene end was trimmed by 6 bases and the J gene end by 1 base; junction bases not matched to a gene: 6. CDR3 size: 15 residues. This CDR3 reads CASRLRDRGSYEQYF. The CDR3, as DNA: TGTGCCAGCAGACTCCGGGACAGGGGTTCCTACGAGCAGTACTTC. Supplemented by reference TRBV2 and TRBJ2-7, the full variable domain reads EPEVTQTPSHQVTQMGQEVILRCVPISNHLYFYWYRQILGQKVEFLVSFYNNEISEKSEIFDDQFSVERPDGSNFTLKIRSTKLEDSAMYFCASRLRDRGSYEQYFGPGTRLTVT.